This entry is about one T cell receptor (beta chain). What it binds is unknown. A single record per CDR3 protein comes from TCRdb applying MiXCR to the RT-PCR reads. The profile covers about 240,000 distinct CDR3 sequences, with 10% to 15% appearing a single time and more than 7% taken by the ten largest. The sample originates from a study of response to subunit inactivated influenza vaccine. Study findings and constraints: New T cells are recruited in small numbers by each seasonal influenza vaccination, according to the authors' suggestion.

Germline values: CDR1 SGHDN, CDR2 FVKESK. V was pared by 6 bases and J by 5 bases, with 14 bases between. The CDR3 length is 14 residues. The chain recombines TRBV14 with TRBJ2-1, with TRBD1 as a possible D gene (5 bases). The receptor was derived from a man aged 50 to 59 who received an inactivated influenza vaccine. Source: non-naive T cells sorted from PBMCs, taken roughly 2 weeks before vaccination. DNA for the CDR3: TGTGCCAGCAGAGGGCTAAAGGGGAACAATGAGCAGTTCTTC. It specifies CASRGLKGNNEQFF.